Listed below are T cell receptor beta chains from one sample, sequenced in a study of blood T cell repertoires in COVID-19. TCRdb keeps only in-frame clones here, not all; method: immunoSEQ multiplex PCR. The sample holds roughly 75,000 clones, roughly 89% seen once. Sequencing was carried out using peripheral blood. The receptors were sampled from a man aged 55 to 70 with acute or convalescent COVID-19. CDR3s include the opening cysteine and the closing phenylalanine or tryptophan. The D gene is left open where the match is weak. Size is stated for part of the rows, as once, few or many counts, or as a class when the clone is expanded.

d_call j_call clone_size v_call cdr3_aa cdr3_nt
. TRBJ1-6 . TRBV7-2 CASNTGFSYNSPLHF TGTGCCAGCAACACAGGGTTCTCCTATAATTCACCCCTCCACTTT
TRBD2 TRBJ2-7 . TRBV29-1 CSVESPSGRIDEQYF TGCAGCGTTGAGTCTCCTAGCGGGAGAATCGACGAGCAGTACTTC
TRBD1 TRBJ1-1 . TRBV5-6 CASSPTGADTEAFF TGTGCCAGCAGCCCGACAGGGGCGGACACTGAAGCTTTCTTT
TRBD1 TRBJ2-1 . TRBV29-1 CSVDGRGTYNEQFF TGCAGCGTTGATGGCAGGGGGACCTACAATGAGCAGTTCTTC
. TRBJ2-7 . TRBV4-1 CASSQDPGTHSYEQYF TGCGCCAGCAGCCAAGATCCGGGGACACACTCCTACGAGCAGTACTTC
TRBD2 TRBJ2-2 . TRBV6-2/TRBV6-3 CASSDGLAGDNTGELFF TGTGCCAGCAGTGACGGACTAGCGGGGGACAACACCGGGGAGCTGTTTTTT
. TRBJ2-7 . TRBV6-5 CASSYNFLLSYEQYF TGTGCCAGCAGTTACAATTTTCTCCTCTCCTACGAGCAGTACTTC
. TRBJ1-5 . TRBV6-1 CASSEAGGVHQPQHF TGTGCCAGCAGTGAAGCGGGGGGGGTCCATCAGCCCCAGCATTTT
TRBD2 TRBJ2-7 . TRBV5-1 CASSTGLAGISYEQYF TGCGCCAGCAGCACGGGACTAGCGGGAATCTCCTACGAGCAGTACTTC
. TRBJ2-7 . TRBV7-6 CASSPRGWTYEQYF TGTGCCAGCAGCCCTCGGGGGTGGACCTACGAGCAGTACTTC
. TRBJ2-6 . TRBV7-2 CASSLVGGPRAPGANVLTF TGTGCCAGCAGCTTAGTGGGGGGTCCCCGGGCCCCTGGGGCCAACGTCCTGACTTTC
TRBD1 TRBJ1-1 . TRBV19 CASSITQGRSEAFF TGTGCCAGTAGTATCACACAGGGGAGGTCTGAAGCTTTCTTT
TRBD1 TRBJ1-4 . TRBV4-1 CASSQGQGTNEKLFF TGCGCCAGCAGCCAGGGACAGGGCACTAATGAAAAACTGTTTTTT
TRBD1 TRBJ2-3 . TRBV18 CASSQTGGTDTQYF TGTGCCAGCTCGCAGACAGGGGGTACAGATACGCAGTATTTT
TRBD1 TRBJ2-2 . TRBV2 CASSLGQGNTGELFF TGTGCCAGCAGCCTGGGACAGGGGAACACCGGGGAGCTGTTTTTT
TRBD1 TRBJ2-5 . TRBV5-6 CASSFTGTEETQYF TGTGCCAGCAGCTTCACCGGGACAGAAGAGACCCAGTACTTC
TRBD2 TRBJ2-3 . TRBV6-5 CASSYRGTSGGDTQYF TGTGCCAGCAGTTACCGTGGGACTAGCGGGGGGGATACGCAGTATTTT
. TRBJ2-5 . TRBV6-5 CAVSTRTQETQYF TGTGCCGTATCGACACGGACACAAGAGACCCAGTACTTC
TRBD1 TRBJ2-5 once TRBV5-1 CASSQTGGGETQYF TGCGCCAGCAGCCAAACAGGGGGCGGGGAGACCCAGTACTTC
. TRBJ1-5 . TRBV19 CASSIPQGGSNQPQHF TGTGCCAGTAGTATTCCACAGGGTGGGAGCAATCAGCCCCAGCATTTT